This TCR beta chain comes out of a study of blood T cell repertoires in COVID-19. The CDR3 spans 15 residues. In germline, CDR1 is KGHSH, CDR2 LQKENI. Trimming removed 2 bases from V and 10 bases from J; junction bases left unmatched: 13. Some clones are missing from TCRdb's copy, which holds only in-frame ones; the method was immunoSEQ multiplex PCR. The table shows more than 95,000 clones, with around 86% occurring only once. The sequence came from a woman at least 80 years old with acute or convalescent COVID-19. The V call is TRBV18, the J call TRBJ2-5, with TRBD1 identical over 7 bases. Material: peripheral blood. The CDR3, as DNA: TGTGCCAGCTCACCAGAGACAGGGCGCTCATCTGTCCAGTACTTC. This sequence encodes CASSPETGRSSVQYF.